The table lists the clone carrying this T cell receptor (beta chain) with many counts. The antigen remains undetermined. As to time point: newly diagnosed GD, antithyroid drugs for less than 3 months. With RNA extracted from PBMCs as input, the TCR library was made. Construction of the TCR beta libraries employed iRepertoire HTBI primers in conjunction with Arm-PCR of CDR3 regions. TCRdb reprocessed the multiplex PCR reads with MiXCR, giving one entry per CDR3 protein. Here the sample spans 550,000 to 650,000 distinct CDR3 sequences, about 15% being singletons. There are 13 residues in the CDR3. The V and J ends lost 4 bases and 5 bases respectively, with 8 bases between them. The germline V gene encodes CDR1 LGHDT and CDR2 YNNKEL (reference sequence). This specimen belongs to a study of regulatory T cells in long-lasting Graves disease. Overall study findings and caveats: Persistent disease exhibited a predilection for TRBV28, TRBJ1-2 and TRBJ2-5.

The sample also formed part of further work on T cells in Graves' hyperthyroidism and ophthalmopathy.

V gene TRBV3-1 combines with J gene TRBJ1-4; weak D call: TRBD1 (5 bases). The input for sequencing was peripheral blood mononuclear cells (PBMCs), taken at new diagnosis, from a patient treated with antithyroid drugs. The sequence was obtained from a man younger than 35 with Graves disease. As DNA, the CDR3 is TGTGCCAGCAGCCTCTGGGGGAATGAAAAACTGTTTTTT. Translating gives CASSLWGNEKLFF.